The clone carrying this T cell receptor beta chain was observed many times. What it binds is unknown. The CDR3 is 17 residues long. Per germline, CDR1 SNHLY and CDR2 FYNNEI. V was pared by 8 bases and J by 3 bases, with 24 bases between. Using a J-beta primer mix together with a sample-barcoded 5' primer, a second PCR was run for roughly 6 to 12 cycles. Using its own MiXCR run on the 5' RACE reads, TCRdb lists one record per CDR3 protein. The table lists approximately 810,000 distinct CDR3 sequences, 25% to 30% of them singletons, with 15% to 20% in the top ten. This record belongs to a study of blood T cells in healthy people across ages. Study results and caveats: Compared with aged donors, long-lived donors showed fewer expanded clones, suggesting selection. Across the age range, TCR beta diversity per million T cells fell in a roughly linear way.

This TCR was recovered from a woman of 80 years or more in good health. The chain combines TRBV2 with TRBJ2-3; D tentatively reads TRBD1 or TRBD2 (7 bases each). The specimen was blood. CDR3 in DNA: TGTGCCAGCGAGACCTCCCAGGGGGGGGTAGCGACAGATACGCAGTATTTT. Translated: CASETSQGGVATDTQYF.